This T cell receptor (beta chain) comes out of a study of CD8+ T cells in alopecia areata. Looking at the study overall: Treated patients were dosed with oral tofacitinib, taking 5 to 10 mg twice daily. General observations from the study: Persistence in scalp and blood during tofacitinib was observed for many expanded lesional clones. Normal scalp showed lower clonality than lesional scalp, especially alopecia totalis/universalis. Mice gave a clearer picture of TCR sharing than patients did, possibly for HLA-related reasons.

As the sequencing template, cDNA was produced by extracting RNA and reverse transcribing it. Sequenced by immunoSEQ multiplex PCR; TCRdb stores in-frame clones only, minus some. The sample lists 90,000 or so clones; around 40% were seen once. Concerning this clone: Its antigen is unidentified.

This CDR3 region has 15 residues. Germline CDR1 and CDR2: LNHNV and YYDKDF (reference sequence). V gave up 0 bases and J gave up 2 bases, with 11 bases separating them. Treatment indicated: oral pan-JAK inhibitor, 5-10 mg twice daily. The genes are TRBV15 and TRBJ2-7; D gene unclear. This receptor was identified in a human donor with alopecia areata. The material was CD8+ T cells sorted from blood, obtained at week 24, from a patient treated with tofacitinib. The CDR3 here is CATSRDNKAPYEQYF. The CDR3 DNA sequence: TGTGCCACCAGCAGAGATAATAAGGCCCCCTACGAGCAGTACTTC.